The following is a TCR beta chain sequence with its context. Study processing details: Researchers report that nucleated cell counts were estimated from reference gene primer amplification. The method was immunoSEQ multiplex PCR; TCRdb's version includes in-frame clones alone and lacks a portion of them. The V and J calls and clone size were taken over from that table, and D and trimming were inferred from the DNA. The data show about 250,000 clones, over 75% seen once. This entry comes from a study of blood T cell repertoires in COVID-19. Germline values: CDR1 DFQATT, CDR2 SNEGSKA (reference sequence). This CDR3 spans 15 amino acids. The V end lost 3 bases, the J end lost 4 bases, and 15 bases lay between the germline ends.

The material sequenced was peripheral blood. This TCR came from a woman aged 80 or over with acute or convalescent COVID-19. The chain recombines TRBV20-1 with TRBJ2-2; the D gene is possibly TRBD2 (6 bases). Here the CDR3 reads CSASRGAGFTGELFF. The CDR3, as DNA: TGCAGTGCTAGTAGGGGAGCGGGCTTCACCGGGGAGCTGTTTTTT.